The next 23 T cell receptor beta chains were all read from a single sample in a study of blood T cell repertoires in COVID-19. Method: immunoSEQ multiplex PCR; TCRdb's copy keeps in-frame clones and lacks some. Of 150,000 to 200,000 clones in the sample, around 85% were seen once. The source material was peripheral blood. The receptors stem from a person aged 70 to 80 with COVID-19, enrolled during active disease.

The chain recombines TRBV7-3 with TRBJ2-1, with 7 bases fitting TRBD1. The CDR3 has 17 amino acids. V trimming: 1 base; J trimming: 10 bases; junction bases outside the gene matches: 16. Per the germline V gene, CDR1 is SGHTA and CDR2 is FQGTGA. The CDR3 DNA is TGTGCCAGCAGCTTAAGGGGACCCCAGGGGGTAGCCACAGAGCAGTTCTTC. Translating gives CASSLRGPQGVATEQFF.

The V gene is TRBV27, the J gene TRBJ2-1; 10 bases are a match to TRBD2. V shed 5 bases and J 3 bases; nucleotides not matched to a gene: 1. This CDR3 is built from 14 residues. Germline V gene sequence: CDR1 MNHEY, CDR2 SMNVEV (reference sequence). As DNA, the CDR3 is TGTGCCAGCAGTAGGACTAGCGGCTACAATGAGCAGTTCTTC. Protein product: CASSRTSGYNEQFF.

This chain connects TRBV28 to TRBJ1-4; no definite D call. The CDR3 is made up of 16 amino acids. With 5 bases removed from V and 7 bases from J, the gap between germline ends came to 20 bases. Germline loops: CDR1 MDHEN, CDR2 SYDVKM. CDR3 nucleotides: TGTGCCAGCAGTATCCGGTCGGCGGGAGTGGTTGAAAAACTGTTTTTT. Its translation: CASSIRSAGVVEKLFF. The variable domain in full, completed from reference TRBV28 and TRBJ1-4, reads DVKVTQSSRYLVKRTGEKVFLECVQDMDHENMFWYRQDPGLGLRLIYFSYDVKMKEKGDIPEGYSVSREKKERFSLILESASTNQTSMYLCASSIRSAGVVEKLFFGSGTQLSVL.

The chain joins TRBV18 to TRBJ1-4; maybe TRBD1 (6 bases). V was clipped by 6 bases and J by 8 bases, with 22 bases between them. Germline CDR1 and CDR2: KGHSH and LQKENI. This CDR3 spans 16 amino acids. CDR3 sequence reads: CASSPGGMGAREKLFF. In DNA, the CDR3 is TGTGCCAGCTCCCCCGGTGGGATGGGGGCAAGGGAAAAACTGTTTTTT.

The sample holds one count of this clone. The chain joins TRBV29-1 to TRBJ2-3, with TRBD1 as a possible D gene (6 bases). The CDR3 runs 13 residues. Germline-derived CDR1 and CDR2 are SQVTM and ANQGSEA. The CDR3 region is CAWGRGVADTQYF. Here the CDR3 DNA reads TGCGCTTGGGGCAGGGGAGTAGCAGATACGCAGTATTTT.

J is TRBJ1-3 and V is TRBV4-2, with D maybe TRBD1 (6 bases). The CDR3 runs 16 residues. The V and J ends lost 0 bases and 2 bases respectively, with 11 bases between them. Per germline, CDR1 LGHNA and CDR2 YNFKEQ. CDR3 in amino acids: CASSQEGKGAGNTIYF. CDR3 nucleotide sequence: TGTGCCAGCAGCCAAGAGGGAAAGGGGGCTGGAAACACCATATATTTT.

This chain uses TRBV4-1 with TRBJ2-3, with TRBD2 matching over 9 bases. V lost 4 bases to trimming and J lost 0 bases; unmatched junction nucleotides: 14. CDR1 is MGHRA, CDR2 YSYEKL, per germline. The CDR3 extends over 19 amino acids. The CDR3 DNA is TGCGCCAGCAGCCGCTTGAGGGCGGGGGGGCCCTCTAGCACAGATACGCAGTATTTT. It codes for CASSRLRAGGPSSTDTQYF.

This sequence joins TRBV4-1 and TRBJ1-6; 8 bases are a match to TRBD1. CDR1 MGHRA and CDR2 YSYEKL come from the germline V gene. CDR3 length equals 16 residues. The V and J ends lost 1 base and 8 bases, in that order; junction bases with no gene match: 7. DNA of the CDR3: TGCGCCAGCAGCCAAGGTCGGAGGACAGGGTATTCACCCCTCCACTTT. It codes for CASSQGRRTGYSPLHF.

This chain uses TRBV6-2 or TRBV6-3 with TRBJ2-5; D gene ambiguous. The CDR3 spans 12 residues. Trimming shortened V by 6 bases and J by 4 bases, and 9 bases separated the two germline ends. Germline V gene sequence: CDR1 MNHEY, CDR2 SVGEGT. CDR3 loop: CASSPGLETQYF. Written as DNA, the CDR3 is TGTGCCAGCAGCCCGGGCTTAGAGACCCAGTACTTC.

J is TRBJ1-1 and V is TRBV7-2; D may be TRBD1 (6 bases). Germline assignment: CDR1 SGHTA and CDR2 FQGNSA. The V gene lost 3 bases and the J gene lost 7 bases, with 12 bases spanning the gap. The CDR3 extends over 13 amino acids. CDR3: CASSLSGRGEAFF. The CDR3 coding sequence is TGTGCCAGCAGCTTGTCTGGCAGGGGTGAAGCTTTCTTT. Variable domain in full (rest from reference TRBV7-2 and TRBJ1-1): GAGVSQSPSNKVTEKGKDVELRCDPISGHTALYWYRQSLGQGLEFLIYFQGNSAPDKSGLPSDRFSAERTGGSVSTLTIQRTQQEDSAVYLCASSLSGRGEAFFGQGTRLTVV.

Only one count was recorded for this clone. V usage is TRBV7-2 and J usage is TRBJ2-7; D is perhaps TRBD2 (5 bases). The CDR3 spans 12 residues. The germline CDR1 and CDR2 sequences are SGHTA and FQGNSA. The V gene lost 4 bases and the J gene lost 3 bases, with 7 bases spanning the gap. The CDR3 reads CASSSGVYEQYF. Here the CDR3 DNA reads TGTGCCAGCAGCTCCGGGGTCTACGAGCAGTACTTC.

The CDR3 loop reads CASRGSGTGELFF. As DNA, the CDR3 is TGTGCCAGCAGGGGTAGCGGCACCGGGGAGCTGTTTTTT. The genes are TRBV6-5 and TRBJ2-2; perhaps TRBD2 as D (6 bases). The CDR3 consists of 13 residues. V lost 6 bases to trimming and J lost 4 bases, with 9 bases between them. The germline CDR1 and CDR2 sequences are MNHEY and SVGAGI.

The chain joins TRBV19 to TRBJ2-7, with no clear D. V lost 4 bases to trimming and J lost 4 bases, with 17 bases between them. This CDR3 has 15 amino acids. The germline V gene has CDR1 LNHDA and CDR2 SQIVND (reference sequence). CDR3 region: CASSRYPGLEYEQYF. Written as DNA, the CDR3 is TGTGCCAGTAGTAGGTATCCAGGCCTGGAATACGAGCAGTACTTC.

The chain has TRBV3-1 (or the pseudogene TRBV3-2) and TRBJ2-7, with 10 positions matching TRBD2. The germline gives CDR1 LGHDT, CDR2 YNNKEL (reference sequence). Losses at the gene ends were 3 bases for V and 4 bases for J; bases not matched to a gene: 6. The CDR3 is made up of 15 amino acids. The CDR3 DNA is TGTGCCAGCAGCCATACTAGCGGGAAAGCTTACGAGCAGTACTTC. Translation gives CASSHTSGKAYEQYF.

V and J are TRBV27 and TRBJ2-7, with D hard to call. Per the germline V gene, CDR1 is MNHEY and CDR2 is SMNVEV (reference sequence). The length of the CDR3 is 14 residues. Trimming stripped 3 bases from V and 5 bases from J, with 14 bases between. The CDR3 protein is CASSFLGSLHEQYF. The CDR3 DNA is TGTGCCAGCAGTTTTTTGGGCTCCCTCCACGAGCAGTACTTC.

The CDR3 nucleotides read TGTGCCAGCAGCCAACCCCAGGGAAATGGCTACACCTTC. Its protein is CASSQPQGNGYTF. The chain combines TRBV3-1 (or the pseudogene TRBV3-2) with TRBJ1-2; tentative D call: TRBD1 (5 bases). V was clipped by 2 bases and J by 6 bases, with 10 bases between them. The CDR3 is made up of 13 amino acids. The germline V gene has CDR1 LGHDT and CDR2 YNNKEL (reference sequence).

The chain is built from TRBV7-5 and TRBJ2-3; the table's D gene call, TRBD1, was not cross checked with the DNA. TRBV7-5 is reported as a pseudogene. There are 14 residues in the CDR3. The CDR3, as DNA: TGTGTCAGAAGCTTAAGACAGAACACAGATACGCAGTATTTT. It is translated as CVRSLRQNTDTQYF.

The J gene is TRBJ1-1, the V gene TRBV5-1; D is possibly TRBD1 (5 bases). Germline V gene sequence: CDR1 SGHRS, CDR2 YFSETQ. The V end lost 6 bases, the J end lost 1 base, and 16 bases lay between the germline ends. This CDR3 is built from 15 residues. CDR3: CASTPPGPTNTEAFF. CDR3 DNA sequence: TGCGCCAGCACCCCACCAGGGCCTACGAACACTGAAGCTTTCTTT.

The chain joins TRBV28 to TRBJ1-2, with D possibly TRBD1 on 5 matching bases. There are 14 residues in the CDR3. Germline CDR1 is MDHEN and CDR2 is SYDVKM. Between the trimmed V and J ends, which lost 2 bases and 2 bases, there was a span of 9 bases. The CDR3 is CASSLAGPNYGYTF. DNA for the CDR3: TGTGCCAGCAGTTTAGCAGGGCCCAACTATGGCTACACCTTC.

The sample holds a few counts of this clone. This CDR3 reads CASSIPFTGDYTF. For the CDR3, the DNA is TGTGCCAGCAGTATCCCTTTCACAGGGGATTACACCTTC. V and J are TRBV5-5 and TRBJ1-2; 7 positions match TRBD1. The germline V gene has CDR1 SGHKS and CDR2 YYEKEE (reference sequence). V lost 5 bases and J lost 11; bases outside the gene matches: 12. CDR3 length: 13 residues.

This clone was counted a single time. The chain couples TRBV6-2 or TRBV6-3 to TRBJ1-2, with TRBD1 as a possible D gene (6 bases). V lost 5 bases to trimming and J lost 2 bases, with 15 bases between them. The germline CDR1 and CDR2 sequences are MNHEY and SVGEGT. CDR3 length: 15 amino acids. As DNA, the CDR3 is TGTGCCAGCAGTCTGAGGACAGCGATAAACTATGGCTACACCTTC. Its translation: CASSLRTAINYGYTF.

The rearrangement joins TRBV7-9 to TRBJ1-2, with D possibly matching TRBD1 (6 bases). CDR3 length equals 14 residues. V shed 5 bases and J shed 4 bases, with 14 bases lying between them. In germline, CDR1 is SEHNR, CDR2 FQNEAQ (reference sequence). The chain's CDR3 is CASSPGQTPYGYTF. DNA of the CDR3: TGTGCCAGCAGCCCTGGACAGACACCCTATGGCTACACCTTC.

The chain is built from TRBV28 and TRBJ1-5; no clear D. Germline values: CDR1 MDHEN, CDR2 SYDVKM. CDR3 length equals 13 residues. Deletions cut 8 bases from V and 0 bases from J, with 8 bases between. The CDR3 DNA reads as TGTGCCAGCGTCCAGTATAGCAATCAGCCCCAGCATTTT. Its protein is CASVQYSNQPQHF.